Listed below are T cell receptor beta chains from one sample, sequenced in a study of cytomegalovirus exposure and HLA in healthy donors. Profiled with immunoSEQ multiplex PCR; TCRdb holds only in-frame clones, not every one. The sample comprises about 92,000 clones, roughly 80% of which are singletons, and approximately 1.3% rests with the top ten. The sample taken for sequencing was PBMCs. These receptors all stem from a girl aged 2 to 10 in good health and CMV-seropositive. Each CDR3 is given with its conserved first and last residue. Each record gives: CDR3 length, V gene, D gene, J gene, clone size, CDR3 DNA, CDR3 protein. A D gene is named only where the DNA matches it firmly. Size is omitted from some rows. Given values are once, few, many or a class for expanded clones.

length: 13; V: TRBV18; D: .; J: TRBJ1-3; size: once; DNA: TGTGCCAGCTCACCACCCATAGCAAACACCATATATTTT; CDR3: CASSPPIANTIYF
length: 17; V: TRBV27; D: .; J: TRBJ2-7; size: .; DNA: TGTGCCAGCTGTCAGAAGCCTTCAGGGACCGGACTATGGGAGCAGTACTTC; CDR3: CASCQKPSGTGLWEQYF
length: 15; V: TRBV7-9; D: TRBD2; J: TRBJ2-7; size: .; DNA: TGTGCCAGCACCCCGCAAGCGGGAGAGACCTACGAGCAGTACTTC; CDR3: CASTPQAGETYEQYF
length: 13; V: TRBV29-1; D: TRBD1; J: TRBJ1-5; size: .; DNA: TGCAGCGTTTCAGGGGGCGAGAATCAGCCCCAGCATTTT; CDR3: CSVSGGENQPQHF
length: 12; V: TRBV6-5; D: .; J: TRBJ2-7; size: .; DNA: TGTGCCAGCAGTCCTACCTCCTACGAGCAGTACTTC; CDR3: CASSPTSYEQYF
length: 15; V: TRBV5-1; D: .; J: TRBJ2-1; size: .; DNA: TGCGCCAGCAGCTTTTATCCGGAGTCCTACAATGAGCAGTTCTTC; CDR3: CASSFYPESYNEQFF
length: 15; V: TRBV4-3; D: .; J: TRBJ1-2; size: .; DNA: TGCGCCAGCAGCGAAGTAACAGGGCTAGATAATGGCTACACCTTC; CDR3: CASSEVTGLDNGYTF
length: 16; V: TRBV9; D: TRBD2; J: TRBJ2-5; size: .; DNA: TGTGCCAGCAGTAGGACTAGCGGGAGTGGTGAAGAGACCCAGTACTTC; CDR3: CASSRTSGSGEETQYF
length: 15; V: TRBV6-1; D: .; J: TRBJ2-6; size: .; DNA: TGTGCCAGCAGTGGGACAAGGGCGGGGGCCAACGTCCTGACTTTC; CDR3: CASSGTRAGANVLTF
length: 11; V: TRBV30; D: .; J: TRBJ2-3; size: .; DNA: TGTGCCTGGAGCCCGGCAGATACGCAGTATTTT; CDR3: CAWSPADTQYF
length: 17; V: TRBV4-3; D: .; J: TRBJ1-1; size: .; DNA: TGCGCCAGCAGCCAAGGGGCTATATTCGGCATGAACACTGAAGCTTTCTTT; CDR3: CASSQGAIFGMNTEAFF
length: 14; V: TRBV5-6; D: .; J: TRBJ1-2; size: .; DNA: TGTGCCAGCAGCTTCCGGGGAGCAAACTATGGCTACACCTTC; CDR3: CASSFRGANYGYTF
length: 15; V: TRBV29-1; D: TRBD1; J: TRBJ1-1; size: .; DNA: TGCAGCGCGGAGACAGGGGGCCAATTGGACACTGAAGCTTTCTTT; CDR3: CSAETGGQLDTEAFF
length: 14; V: TRBV30; D: .; J: TRBJ2-3; size: .; DNA: TGTGCCTGGAGTGTGGGCTACCCCACAGATACGCAGTATTTT; CDR3: CAWSVGYPTDTQYF
length: 16; V: TRBV5-4; D: .; J: TRBJ2-3; size: .; DNA: TGTGCCAGCAGCTTGGGGGGTGGCGGGACGAAAGATACGCAGTATTTT; CDR3: CASSLGGGGTKDTQYF
length: 15; V: TRBV18; D: TRBD1; J: TRBJ1-2; size: once; DNA: TGTGCCAGCTCACCGACAGGGTCGTCGGAATCAGGCTACACCTTC; CDR3: CASSPTGSSESGYTF
length: 15; V: TRBV2; D: .; J: TRBJ2-1; size: .; DNA: TGTGCCAGCAGTGAAGACATCAGCTCCTACAATGAGCAGTTCTTC; CDR3: CASSEDISSYNEQFF
length: 14; V: TRBV19; D: .; J: TRBJ2-6; size: .; DNA: TGTGCCAGTAGTATCAGCTCTGGGGCCAACGTCCTGACTTTC; CDR3: CASSISSGANVLTF
length: 14; V: TRBV18; D: TRBD1; J: TRBJ2-7; size: .; DNA: TGTGCCAGCTCCCCGGGACAGGGGGCCTACGAGCAGTACTTC; CDR3: CASSPGQGAYEQYF
length: 14; V: TRBV25-1; D: .; J: TRBJ1-5; size: once; DNA: TGTGCCAGCAGTGACTATGGGGCAATTCAGCCCCAGCATTTT; CDR3: CASSDYGAIQPQHF
length: 17; V: TRBV19; D: TRBD2; J: TRBJ2-7; size: few; DNA: TGTGCCAGTAGTTTCGGGACTAGCGGGAGTGGGACCTACGAGCAGTACTTC; CDR3: CASSFGTSGSGTYEQYF
length: 15; V: TRBV6-1; D: .; J: TRBJ2-1; size: .; DNA: TGTGCCGGAAGCCGCAGCAGGTCACCCTACAATGAGCAGTTCTTC; CDR3: CAGSRSRSPYNEQFF
length: 15; V: TRBV13; D: .; J: TRBJ2-7; size: .; DNA: TGTGCCAGCAGTTATTACAGGGTCACATCTTCCGAGCAGTACTTC; CDR3: CASSYYRVTSSEQYF
length: 16; V: TRBV10-3; D: TRBD2; J: TRBJ2-7; size: .; DNA: TGTGCCATCAGTGAGTCAGGACTAGCGGGAGATTACGAGCAGTACTTC; CDR3: CAISESGLAGDYEQYF
length: 15; V: TRBV4-1; D: TRBD1; J: TRBJ1-5; size: .; DNA: TGCGCCAGCAGCCGAACCGGGACAGGGATTTTTCCCCAGCATTTT; CDR3: CASSRTGTGIFPQHF
length: 14; V: TRBV5-1; D: TRBD1; J: TRBJ2-7; size: .; DNA: TGCGCCAGCACCCCGACAGGGAACTCCTACGAGCAGTACTTC; CDR3: CASTPTGNSYEQYF
length: 11; V: TRBV29-1; D: TRBD1; J: TRBJ1-3; size: .; DNA: TGCAGCGTTGGACAGGGGAACACCATATATTTT; CDR3: CSVGQGNTIYF
length: 17; V: TRBV28; D: .; J: TRBJ1-1; size: .; DNA: TGTGCCAGCAGCATAGGGCCCAACAGGGCCATGAACACTGAAGCTTTCTTT; CDR3: CASSIGPNRAMNTEAFF
length: 14; V: TRBV29-1; D: TRBD1; J: TRBJ1-4; size: .; DNA: TGCAGCGTTCCGGGACAGGGAACTAATGAAAAACTGTTTTTT; CDR3: CSVPGQGTNEKLFF
length: 12; V: TRBV30; D: .; J: TRBJ1-1; size: .; DNA: TGTGCCGGACACTCTAGGAGCACTGAAGCTTTCTTT; CDR3: CAGHSRSTEAFF
length: 14; V: TRBV6-5; D: TRBD2; J: TRBJ2-7; size: .; DNA: TGTGCCAGCAGTTTACTAGCGGGAGTGTACGAGCAGTACTTC; CDR3: CASSLLAGVYEQYF
length: 15; V: TRBV14; D: .; J: TRBJ1-2; size: .; DNA: TGTGCCAGCAGCCAAGATCAGGGGAATCCCTATGGCTACACCTTC; CDR3: CASSQDQGNPYGYTF
length: 12; V: TRBV28; D: .; J: TRBJ2-7; size: .; DNA: TGTGCCAGCAGCACCGGAGGGCTCGGGCAGTACTTC; CDR3: CASSTGGLGQYF
length: 12; V: TRBV5-1; D: .; J: TRBJ1-1; size: few; DNA: TGCGCCAGCAGCCTAAGAAACACTGAAGCTTTCTTT; CDR3: CASSLRNTEAFF
length: 15; V: TRBV7-8; D: TRBD1; J: TRBJ1-5; size: .; DNA: TGTGCCAGCAGCTCCGACAGGGGAGGCAATCAGCCCCAGCATTTT; CDR3: CASSSDRGGNQPQHF
length: 14; V: TRBV19; D: .; J: TRBJ1-5; size: once; DNA: TGTGCCAGTAGTATAGGGCAGGATCGATCAGCCCAGCATTTT; CDR3: CASSIGQDRSAQHF
length: 12; V: TRBV4-2; D: .; J: TRBJ2-7; size: once; DNA: TGTGCCAGCACGGCAGGGGCCGACGAGCAGTACTTC; CDR3: CASTAGADEQYF
length: 13; V: TRBV5-1; D: TRBD1; J: TRBJ2-7; size: .; DNA: TGCGCCAGCACCGGGACAGGGGCTTACGAGCAGTACTTC; CDR3: CASTGTGAYEQYF
length: 14; V: TRBV2; D: .; J: TRBJ1-5; size: .; DNA: TGTGCCAGCAGCAAGGGGGATGGCAATCAGCCCCAGCATTTT; CDR3: CASSKGDGNQPQHF
length: 16; V: TRBV5-4; D: .; J: TRBJ1-2; size: .; DNA: TGTGCCAGCAGCTTACTGTCAGGCGCCCCAGGCTATGGCTACACCTTC; CDR3: CASSLLSGAPGYGYTF
length: 13; V: TRBV11-3; D: .; J: TRBJ1-1; size: .; DNA: TGTGCCAGCAGCCTCGGACAAAACACTGAAGCTTTCTTT; CDR3: CASSLGQNTEAFF
length: 20; V: TRBV30; D: TRBD2; J: TRBJ2-2; size: .; DNA: TGTGCCTGGAGCGGCCCGGGACTAGCGGGAGGTTCCAAGAACACCGGGGAGCTGTTTTTT; CDR3: CAWSGPGLAGGSKNTGELFF
length: 15; V: TRBV27; D: TRBD2; J: TRBJ2-5; size: .; DNA: TGTGCCAGCAGTTTATTGGCGGGAGCCCAAGAGACCCAGTACTTC; CDR3: CASSLLAGAQETQYF
length: 13; V: TRBV5-6; D: .; J: TRBJ2-7; size: .; DNA: TGTGCCAGCAGCTTGGGAAGCGGAGCAGGGCAGTACTTC; CDR3: CASSLGSGAGQYF
length: 15; V: TRBV5-6; D: .; J: TRBJ1-1; size: few; DNA: TGTGCCAGCAGCCCGGGGTTTGCGGGAGGGACTGAAGCTTTCTTT; CDR3: CASSPGFAGGTEAFF
length: 15; V: TRBV27; D: .; J: TRBJ1-2; size: .; DNA: TGTGCCAGCAGTTTATCGAACAATTTTAACTATGGCTACACCTTC; CDR3: CASSLSNNFNYGYTF
length: 14; V: TRBV10-3; D: .; J: TRBJ2-7; size: few; DNA: TGTGCCATCAGTGACCAAAGGGAGTCCTACGAGCAGTACTTC; CDR3: CAISDQRESYEQYF
length: 16; V: TRBV15; D: .; J: TRBJ2-1; size: .; DNA: TGTGCCACCAGCAGAGAATATAGTAGCTCCTACAATGAGCAGTTCTTC; CDR3: CATSREYSSSYNEQFF
length: 14; V: TRBV27; D: .; J: TRBJ1-5; size: .; DNA: TGTGCCAGCAGTTTAGGGGGGGCGTATCAGCCCCAGCATTTT; CDR3: CASSLGGAYQPQHF
length: 14; V: TRBV5-4; D: .; J: TRBJ2-7; size: .; DNA: TGTGCCAGCAGCCGCCGGGAAGCTAACTACGAGCAGTACTTC; CDR3: CASSRREANYEQYF
length: 19; V: TRBV18; D: TRBD1; J: TRBJ1-1; size: .; DNA: TGTGCCAGCTCACCGAGACTAACCGGGACAGGGGTAATGTACACTGAAGCTTTCTTT; CDR3: CASSPRLTGTGVMYTEAFF
length: 14; V: TRBV30; D: TRBD1; J: TRBJ1-4; size: .; DNA: TGTGCCTGGAGTGTAGGACAGGACAATGAAAAACTGTTTTTT; CDR3: CAWSVGQDNEKLFF
length: 13; V: TRBV6-1; D: .; J: TRBJ1-2; size: .; DNA: TGTGCCAGCAGTGAACAGACAGGATATGGCTACACCTTC; CDR3: CASSEQTGYGYTF
length: 14; V: TRBV5-1; D: TRBD1; J: TRBJ2-7; size: few; DNA: TGCGCCAGCAGCTTGGGGACAGGGGGTTACGAGCAGTACTTC; CDR3: CASSLGTGGYEQYF
length: 14; V: TRBV9; D: TRBD1; J: TRBJ1-5; size: .; DNA: TGTGCCAGCAGCTACGGACAGGCTAATCAGCCCCAGCATTTT; CDR3: CASSYGQANQPQHF
length: 14; V: TRBV5-1; D: .; J: TRBJ1-1; size: .; DNA: TGCGCCAGCAGCTCTCTAACGACAGTCACTGAAGCTTTCTTT; CDR3: CASSSLTTVTEAFF
length: 15; V: TRBV5-3; D: .; J: TRBJ2-3; size: once; DNA: TGTGCCAGAAGCGTATACGAGGGGGACACAGATACGCAGTATTTT; CDR3: CARSVYEGDTDTQYF
length: 15; V: TRBV18; D: TRBD1; J: TRBJ1-1; size: .; DNA: TGTGCCAGCTCATTAACAGGGGGCCTGAACACTGAAGCTTTCTTT; CDR3: CASSLTGGLNTEAFF
length: 14; V: TRBV9; D: TRBD2; J: TRBJ2-1; size: .; DNA: TGTGCCAGCAGCGCCCGGACTAGCTGGGATGAGCAGTTCTTC; CDR3: CASSARTSWDEQFF